This T cell receptor (beta chain) is from a study of T-cell memory formation after mild COVID-19. General study results and limits: Second-wave clones that peaked on day 37 lacked confirmed SARS-CoV-2 specificity.

CDR3 length: 16 amino acids. Germline CDR1 reads DFQATT; CDR2 reads SNEGSKA (reference sequence). V lost 0 bases and J lost 2; bases outside the gene matches: 7. The sample holds a few counts of this clonotype. Its antigen is currently unknown. TCRdb independently ran MiXCR on the 5' RACE reads; one entry per CDR3 protein. Altogether 300,000 to 400,000 distinct CDR3 sequences are present, about a sixth being singletons, with the ten largest covering 20% to 25%. The sequenced sample was PBMCs or a T cell subset sorted from them (not recorded which). The origin of this receptor is a man aged 18 to 30 who had mild COVID-19 (a few samples of this study predate the infection). Cell type and time point are not known. The gene calls are TRBV20-1 and TRBJ2-1; 7 nucleotides match TRBD1. The CDR3 nucleotides are TGCAGTGCTAGAGATTCCCGGACAGGTCCCTACAATGAGCAGTTCTTC. It yields the protein CSARDSRTGPYNEQFF.